This is a list of T cell receptor beta chains from one sample in a study of T cell changes during pregnancy in multiple sclerosis. Libraries were prepared by immunoSEQ multiplex PCR; TCRdb keeps only in-frame clonotypes and omits some of them. The table records about 68,000 clones, roughly nine tenths of them present only once. Material: peripheral blood, obtained in the second trimester of pregnancy. All receptors come from a female donor in good health, enrolled as a control in a pregnancy study. Both conserved end residues are part of each CDR3. D genes are given only for firm matches. Size is omitted from some rows. Given values are once, few, many or a class for expanded clones.

CASRSLTDEQYF | TGTGCCAGCAGGAGTCTAACGGACGAGCAGTACTTC | NA | TRBJ2-7 | TRBV6-1 | NA
CASSFPMGGRAAGDTDTQYF | TGTGCCAGCAGCTTCCCGATGGGAGGGAGGGCCGCAGGAGACACAGATACGCAGTATTTT | NA | TRBJ2-3 | TRBV13 | TRBD2
CASSGGGTFGYGYTF | TGTGCCAGCAGCGGGGGGGGGACCTTTGGCTATGGCTACACCTTC | NA | TRBJ1-2 | TRBV5-6 | NA
CASTTKQGWSYEQYF | TGTGCCAGCACCACTAAACAGGGCTGGTCCTACGAGCAGTACTTC | once | TRBJ2-7 | TRBV27 | NA
CASSETTELAEAFF | TGCGCCAGCAGTGAGACGACAGAATTGGCTGAAGCTTTCTTT | NA | TRBJ1-1 | TRBV10-1 | NA
CASERDRDEQFF | TGTGCCAGCGAGCGAGATCGCGATGAGCAGTTCTTC | NA | TRBJ2-1 | TRBV19 | NA
CASSIWTERVNTEAFF | TGTGCCAGTAGTATATGGACAGAACGTGTGAACACTGAAGCTTTCTTT | NA | TRBJ1-1 | TRBV19 | NA
CASSNGGQGSTEAFF | TGTGCCAGCAGTAATGGGGGACAGGGAAGCACTGAAGCTTTCTTT | NA | TRBJ1-1 | TRBV28 | TRBD1
CASSQALAPDTQYF | TGTGCCAGCAGCCAAGCCCTAGCTCCAGATACGCAGTATTTT | NA | TRBJ2-3 | TRBV4-2 | NA
CASSPLADSTDTQYF | TGTGCCAGCTCCCCCTTAGCGGACAGCACAGATACGCAGTATTTT | NA | TRBJ2-3 | TRBV18 | NA
CASSLYSNQETQYF | TGCGCCAGCAGCCTTTACAGTAACCAAGAGACCCAGTACTTC | NA | TRBJ2-5 | TRBV5-1 | NA
CASSLNEQFF | TGTGCCAGCAGTCTGAATGAGCAGTTCTTC | NA | TRBJ2-1 | TRBV28 | NA
CASSVGGGANTGELFF | TGTGCCAGCAGCGTAGGGGGCGGAGCGAACACCGGGGAGCTGTTTTTT | few | TRBJ2-2 | TRBV9 | NA
CASSPRQGRGGSGNTIYF | TGTGCCAGTAGTCCCCGACAGGGGAGAGGGGGCTCTGGAAACACCATATATTTT | NA | TRBJ1-3 | TRBV19 | TRBD1
CASSQGADQPQHF | TGTGCCAGCAGCCAGGGGGCAGATCAGCCCCAGCATTTT | NA | TRBJ1-5 | TRBV7-9 | TRBD1
CSAIDRRSSYEQYF | TGCAGCGCTATAGACCGGAGGAGCTCCTACGAGCAGTACTTC | NA | TRBJ2-7 | TRBV29-1 | NA
CASSFGGTNEKLFF | TGTGCCAGCAGCTTTGGAGGAACTAATGAAAAACTGTTTTTT | NA | TRBJ1-4 | TRBV5-4 | NA
CASSVGGVNEKLFF | TGTGCCAGCAGTGTGGGGGGGGTAAATGAAAAACTGTTTTTT | NA | TRBJ1-4 | TRBV6-5 | NA
CASSLGQLAGYTF | TGTGCCAGCAGCCTAGGACAGTTGGCTGGCTACACCTTC | once | TRBJ1-2 | TRBV28 | NA
CASSPQGGTDTQYF | TGTGCCAGCAGCCCACAGGGCGGCACAGATACGCAGTATTTT | NA | TRBJ2-3 | TRBV7-3 | NA
CASSQTRGYFEAFF | TGCGCCAGCAGCCAAACCCGGGGGTACTTTGAAGCTTTCTTT | NA | TRBJ1-1 | TRBV4-3 | NA
CASSTGDDGNTEAFF | TGCGCCAGCAGCACAGGGGACGATGGGAACACTGAAGCTTTCTTT | NA | TRBJ1-1 | TRBV5-1 | TRBD1
CASSPRPVPGNEQFF | TGTGCCAGCAGTCCCCGACCCGTCCCAGGCAATGAGCAGTTCTTC | NA | TRBJ2-1 | TRBV6-5 | NA
CASSEDLPGQGDGYTF | TGTGCCAGCAGTGAAGATTTACCAGGGCAGGGGGATGGCTACACCTTC | NA | TRBJ1-2 | TRBV6-1 | TRBD1
CASSGGYGYTF | TGTGCCAGCAGCGGTGGCTATGGCTACACCTTC | NA | TRBJ1-2 | TRBV2 | NA
CASRPQGASGYTF | TGTGCCAGCAGGCCACAGGGGGCTAGTGGCTACACCTTC | NA | TRBJ1-2 | TRBV2 | TRBD1
CASSPGGSGDTQYF | TGCGCCAGCAGCCCCGGCGGGAGCGGAGATACGCAGTATTTT | once | TRBJ2-3 | TRBV5-1 | TRBD2